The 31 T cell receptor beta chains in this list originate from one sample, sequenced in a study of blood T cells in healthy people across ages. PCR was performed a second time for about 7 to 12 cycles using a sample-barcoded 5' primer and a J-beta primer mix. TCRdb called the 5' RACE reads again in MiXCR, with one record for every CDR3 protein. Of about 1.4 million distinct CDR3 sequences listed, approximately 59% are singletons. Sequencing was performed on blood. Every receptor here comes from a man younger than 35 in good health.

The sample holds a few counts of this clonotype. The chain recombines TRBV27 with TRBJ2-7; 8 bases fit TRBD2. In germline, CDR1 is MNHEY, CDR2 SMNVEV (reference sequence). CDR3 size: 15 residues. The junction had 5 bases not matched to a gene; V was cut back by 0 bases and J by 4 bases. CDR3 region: CASSLSGGGHYEQYF. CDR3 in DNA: TGTGCCAGCAGTTTATCCGGCGGGGGGCATTACGAGCAGTACTTC.

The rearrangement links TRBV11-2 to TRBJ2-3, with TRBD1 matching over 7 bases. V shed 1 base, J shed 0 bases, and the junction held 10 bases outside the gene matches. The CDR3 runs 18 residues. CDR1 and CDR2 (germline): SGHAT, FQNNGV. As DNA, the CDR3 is TGTGCCAGCAGCTTAGGAAGGATGACCAGGGGGAGCACAGATACGCAGTATTTT. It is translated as CASSLGRMTRGSTDTQYF.

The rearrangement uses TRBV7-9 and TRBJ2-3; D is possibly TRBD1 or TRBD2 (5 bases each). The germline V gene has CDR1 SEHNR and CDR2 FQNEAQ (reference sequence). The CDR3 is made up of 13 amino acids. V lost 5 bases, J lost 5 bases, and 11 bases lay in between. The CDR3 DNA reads TGTGCCAGCAGCCGAATGGGGGTAGATACGCAGTATTTT. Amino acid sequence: CASSRMGVDTQYF.

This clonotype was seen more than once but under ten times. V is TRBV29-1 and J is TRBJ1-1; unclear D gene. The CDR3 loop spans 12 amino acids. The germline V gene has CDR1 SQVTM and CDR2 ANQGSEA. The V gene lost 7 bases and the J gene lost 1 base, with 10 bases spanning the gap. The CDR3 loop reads CSAFGWNTEAFF. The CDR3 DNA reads TGCAGCGCTTTTGGGTGGAACACTGAAGCTTTCTTT.

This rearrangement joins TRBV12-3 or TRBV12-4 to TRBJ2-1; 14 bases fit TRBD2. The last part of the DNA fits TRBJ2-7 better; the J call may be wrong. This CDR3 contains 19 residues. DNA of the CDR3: TGTGCCAGCAGCACCATTGAGACTAGCGGGAGGGCCTTTCCCTACGAGCAGTACTTC. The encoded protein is CASSTIETSGRAFPYEQYF.

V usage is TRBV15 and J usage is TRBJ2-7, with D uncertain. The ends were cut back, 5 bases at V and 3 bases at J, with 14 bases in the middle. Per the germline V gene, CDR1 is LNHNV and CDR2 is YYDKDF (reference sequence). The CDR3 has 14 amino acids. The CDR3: CATSFPGRDYEQYF. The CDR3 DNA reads TGTGCCACCAGCTTTCCTGGAAGGGACTACGAGCAGTACTTC. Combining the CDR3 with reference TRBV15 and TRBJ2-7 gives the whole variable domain DAMVIQNPRYQVTQFGKPVTLSCSQTLNHNVMYWYQQKSSQAPKLLFHYYDKDFNNEADTPDNFQSRRPNTSFCFLDIRSPGLGDTAMYLCATSFPGRDYEQYFGPGTRLTVT.

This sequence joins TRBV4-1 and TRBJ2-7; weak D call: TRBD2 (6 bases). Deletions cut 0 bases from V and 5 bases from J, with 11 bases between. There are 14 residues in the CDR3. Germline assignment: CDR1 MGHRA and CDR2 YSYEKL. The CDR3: CASSQELASDEQYF. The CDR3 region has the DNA TGCGCCAGCAGCCAAGAGCTAGCGAGCGACGAGCAGTACTTC.

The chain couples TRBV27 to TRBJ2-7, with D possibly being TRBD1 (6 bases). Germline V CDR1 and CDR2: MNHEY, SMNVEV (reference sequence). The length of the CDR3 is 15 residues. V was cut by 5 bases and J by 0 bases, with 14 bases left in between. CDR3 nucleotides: TGTGCCAGCAGTGTCGGACAGCCGAGCTCCTACGAGCAGTACTTC. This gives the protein CASSVGQPSSYEQYF.

CDR3 sequence: CASSQEPYNYGYTF. For the CDR3, the DNA is TGTGCCAGCAGCCAAGAGCCTTATAACTATGGCTACACCTTC. The chain is built from TRBV14 and TRBJ1-2; no reliable D call. Germline loops: CDR1 SGHDN, CDR2 FVKESK. The CDR3 covers 14 residues. Deletions cut 0 bases from V and 1 base from J, with 6 bases between.

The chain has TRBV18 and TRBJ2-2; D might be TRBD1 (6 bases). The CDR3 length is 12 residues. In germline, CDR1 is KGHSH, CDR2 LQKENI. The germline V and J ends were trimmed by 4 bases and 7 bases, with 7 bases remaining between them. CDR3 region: CASSLDSGELFF. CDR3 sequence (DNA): TGTGCCAGCTCACTGGACAGCGGGGAGCTGTTTTTT. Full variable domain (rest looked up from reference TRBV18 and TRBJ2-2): NAGVMQNPRHLVRRRGQEARLRCSPMKGHSHVYWYRQLPEEGLKFMVYLQKENIIDESGMPKERFSAEFPKEGPSILRIQQVVRGDSAAYFCASSLDSGELFFGEGSRLTVL.

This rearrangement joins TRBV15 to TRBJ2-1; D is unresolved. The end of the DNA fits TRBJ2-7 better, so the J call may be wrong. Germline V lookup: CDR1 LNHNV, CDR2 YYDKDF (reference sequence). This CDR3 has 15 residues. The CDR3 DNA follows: TGTGCCACCAGCCCAATCGGCGCGGTTTTCTACGAGCAGTACTTC. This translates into CATSPIGAVFYEQYF.

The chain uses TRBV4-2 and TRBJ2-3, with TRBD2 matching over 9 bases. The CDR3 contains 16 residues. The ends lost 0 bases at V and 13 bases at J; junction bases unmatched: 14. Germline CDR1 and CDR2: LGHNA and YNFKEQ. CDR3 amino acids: CASSQDYMASGKREYF. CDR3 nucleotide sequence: TGTGCCAGCAGCCAAGATTACATGGCTAGCGGGAAGCGAGAGTATTTT.

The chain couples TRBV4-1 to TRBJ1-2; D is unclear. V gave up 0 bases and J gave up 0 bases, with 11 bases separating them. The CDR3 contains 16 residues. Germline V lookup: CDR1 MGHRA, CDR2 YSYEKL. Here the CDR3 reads CASSQDLGQANYGYTF. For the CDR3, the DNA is TGCGCCAGCAGCCAAGATTTAGGCCAGGCTAACTATGGCTACACCTTC.

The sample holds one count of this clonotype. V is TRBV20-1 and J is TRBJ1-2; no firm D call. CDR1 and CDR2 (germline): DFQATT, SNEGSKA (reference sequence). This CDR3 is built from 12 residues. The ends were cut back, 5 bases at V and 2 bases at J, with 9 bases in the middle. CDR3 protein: CSAGAGNYGYTF. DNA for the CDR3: TGCAGTGCTGGAGCGGGGAACTATGGCTACACCTTC.

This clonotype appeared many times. CDR3 amino acids: CASSHDTGRWQFF. DNA for the CDR3: TGTGCCAGCAGCCACGACACGGGAAGGTGGCAGTTCTTC. This sequence joins TRBV14 and TRBJ2-1; D might be TRBD2 (5 bases). Per the germline V gene, CDR1 is SGHDN and CDR2 is FVKESK. This CDR3 has 13 amino acids. Trimming took 3 bases from V and 12 from J, leaving 15 bases between them.

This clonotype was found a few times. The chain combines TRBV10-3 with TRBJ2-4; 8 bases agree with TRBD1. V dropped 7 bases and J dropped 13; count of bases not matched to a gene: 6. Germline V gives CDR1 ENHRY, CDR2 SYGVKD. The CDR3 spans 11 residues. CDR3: CAITDREKQYF. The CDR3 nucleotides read TGTGCCATCACGGACAGGGAGAAGCAGTACTTC.

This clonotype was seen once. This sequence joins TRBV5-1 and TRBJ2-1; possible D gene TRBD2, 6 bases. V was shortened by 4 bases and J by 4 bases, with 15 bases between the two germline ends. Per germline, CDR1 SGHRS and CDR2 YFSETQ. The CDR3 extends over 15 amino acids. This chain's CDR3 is CASSPTRQIYNEQFF. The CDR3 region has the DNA TGCGCCAGCAGCCCGACTAGGCAGATATACAATGAGCAGTTCTTC.

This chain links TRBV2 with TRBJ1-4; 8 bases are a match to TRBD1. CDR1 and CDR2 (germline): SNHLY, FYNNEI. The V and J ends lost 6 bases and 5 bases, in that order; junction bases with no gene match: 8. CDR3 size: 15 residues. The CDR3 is CASRPGTGRNEKLFF. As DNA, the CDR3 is TGTGCCAGCAGGCCCGGGACAGGTCGGAATGAAAAACTGTTTTTT.

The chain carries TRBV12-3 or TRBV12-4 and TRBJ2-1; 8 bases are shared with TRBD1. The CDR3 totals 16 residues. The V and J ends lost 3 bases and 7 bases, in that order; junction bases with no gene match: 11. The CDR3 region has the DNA TGTGCCAGCAGTTTTGTTGGACAGGGAGAAAGGAATGAGCAGTTCTTC. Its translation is CASSFVGQGERNEQFF.

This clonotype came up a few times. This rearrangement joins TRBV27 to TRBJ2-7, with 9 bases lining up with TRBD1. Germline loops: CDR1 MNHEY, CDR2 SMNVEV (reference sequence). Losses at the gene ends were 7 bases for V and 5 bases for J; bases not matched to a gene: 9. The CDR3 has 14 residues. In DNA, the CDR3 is TGTGCCAGCAAGGCATGGACAGGGGACGACGAGCAGTACTTC. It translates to CASKAWTGDDEQYF.

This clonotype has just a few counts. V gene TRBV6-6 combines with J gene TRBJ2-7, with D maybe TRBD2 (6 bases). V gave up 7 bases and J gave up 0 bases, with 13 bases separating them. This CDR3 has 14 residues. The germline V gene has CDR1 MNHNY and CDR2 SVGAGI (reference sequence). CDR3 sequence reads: CASKRVGSSYEQYF. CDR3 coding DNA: TGTGCCAGCAAAAGAGTCGGGAGCTCCTACGAGCAGTACTTC.

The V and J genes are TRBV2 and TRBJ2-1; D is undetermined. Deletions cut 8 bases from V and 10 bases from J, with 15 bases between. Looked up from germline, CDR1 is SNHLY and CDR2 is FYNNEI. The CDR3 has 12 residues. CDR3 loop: CASHPWMGEQFF. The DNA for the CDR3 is TGTGCCAGCCACCCTTGGATGGGGGAGCAGTTCTTC. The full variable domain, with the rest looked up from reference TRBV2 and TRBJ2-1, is EPEVTQTPSHQVTQMGQEVILRCVPISNHLYFYWYRQILGQKVEFLVSFYNNEISEKSEIFDDQFSVERPDGSNFTLKIRSTKLEDSAMYFCASHPWMGEQFFGPGTRLTVL.

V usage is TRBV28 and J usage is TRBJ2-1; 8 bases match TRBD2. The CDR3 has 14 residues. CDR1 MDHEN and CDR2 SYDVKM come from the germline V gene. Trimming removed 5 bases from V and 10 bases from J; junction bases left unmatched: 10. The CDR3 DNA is TGTGCCAGCAGTCCCAGGACTAGCCGGCGGGAGCAGTTCTTC. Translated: CASSPRTSRREQFF.

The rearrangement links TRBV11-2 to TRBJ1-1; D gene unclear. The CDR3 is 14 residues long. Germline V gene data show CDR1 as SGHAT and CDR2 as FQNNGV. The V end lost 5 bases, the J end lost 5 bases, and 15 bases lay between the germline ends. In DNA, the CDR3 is TGTGCCAGCAGCCCGGAAAGTATAAGGACTGAAGCTTTCTTT. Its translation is CASSPESIRTEAFF.

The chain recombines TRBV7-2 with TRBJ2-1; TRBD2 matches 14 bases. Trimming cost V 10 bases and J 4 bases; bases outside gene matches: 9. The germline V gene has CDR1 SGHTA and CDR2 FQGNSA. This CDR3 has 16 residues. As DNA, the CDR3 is TGTGCCACCTCGACTAGCGGGAGGGCCGGTTACAATGAGCAGTTCTTC. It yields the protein CATSTSGRAGYNEQFF.

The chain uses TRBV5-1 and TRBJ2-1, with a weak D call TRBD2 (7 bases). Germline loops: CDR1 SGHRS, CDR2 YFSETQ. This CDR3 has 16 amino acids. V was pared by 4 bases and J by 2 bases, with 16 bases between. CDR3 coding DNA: TGCGCCAGCAGCCCCGAGGGGGGGGCAACCTACAATGAGCAGTTCTTC. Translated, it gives CASSPEGGATYNEQFF.

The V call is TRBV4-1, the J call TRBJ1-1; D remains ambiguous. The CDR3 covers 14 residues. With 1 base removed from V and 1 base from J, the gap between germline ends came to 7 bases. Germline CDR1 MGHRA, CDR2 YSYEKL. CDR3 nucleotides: TGCGCCAGCAGCCAAGTAAAAGGGAACACTGAAGCTTTCTTT. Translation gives CASSQVKGNTEAFF.

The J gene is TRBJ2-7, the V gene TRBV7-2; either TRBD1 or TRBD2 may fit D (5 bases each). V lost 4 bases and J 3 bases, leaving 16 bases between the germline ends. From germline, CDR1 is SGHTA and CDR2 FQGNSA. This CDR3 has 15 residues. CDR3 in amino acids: CASSSAGTGNYEQYF. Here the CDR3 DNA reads TGTGCCAGCAGCTCCGCCGGGACGGGGAACTACGAGCAGTACTTC. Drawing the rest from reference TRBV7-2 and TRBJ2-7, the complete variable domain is GAGVSQSPSNKVTEKGKDVELRCDPISGHTALYWYRQSLGQGLEFLIYFQGNSAPDKSGLPSDRFSAERTGGSVSTLTIQRTQQEDSAVYLCASSSAGTGNYEQYFGPGTRLTVT.

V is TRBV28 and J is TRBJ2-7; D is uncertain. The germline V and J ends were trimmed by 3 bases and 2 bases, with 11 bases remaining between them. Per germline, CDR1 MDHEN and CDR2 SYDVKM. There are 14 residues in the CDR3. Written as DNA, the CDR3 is TGTGCCAGCAGTTTGATTGGCGCAACCTACGAGCAGTACTTC. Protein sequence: CASSLIGATYEQYF.

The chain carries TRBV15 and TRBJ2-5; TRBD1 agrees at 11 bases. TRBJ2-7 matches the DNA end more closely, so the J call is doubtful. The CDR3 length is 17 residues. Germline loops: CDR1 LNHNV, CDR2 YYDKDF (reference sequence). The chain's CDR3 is CATSRGPRTGGIYEQYF. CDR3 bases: TGTGCCACCAGCAGAGGCCCGAGGACAGGGGGCATATACGAGCAGTACTTC.

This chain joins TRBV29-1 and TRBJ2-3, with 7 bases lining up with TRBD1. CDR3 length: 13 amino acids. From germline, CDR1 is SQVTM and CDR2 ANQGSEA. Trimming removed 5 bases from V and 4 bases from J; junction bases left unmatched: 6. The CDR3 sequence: CSVRTGAADTQYF. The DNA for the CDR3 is TGCAGCGTTAGAACAGGGGCTGCAGATACGCAGTATTTT.